One and the same sample provided the 32 T cell receptor beta chains below, sequenced in a study of graft-versus-host responses after intestinal transplantation. Tissue from the graft was processed to free its intraepithelial and lamina propria lymphocytes. Method: immunoSEQ multiplex PCR; TCRdb's copy keeps in-frame clones and lacks some. Of some 66,000 clones listed, 89% are singletons. The input for sequencing was ileum tissue, taken less than 400 days after transplant. The receptors stem from a human patient who received an intestinal transplant, so some T cells may come from the graft donor.

The chain recombines TRBV2 with TRBJ2-3, with D possibly TRBD2 on 6 matching bases. V lost 6 bases to trimming and J lost 5 bases, with 18 bases between them. Germline CDR1 is SNHLY and CDR2 is FYNNEI. This CDR3 is 15 amino acids long. The CDR3 region is CASSDAGPAVDTQYF. CDR3 sequence (DNA): TGTGCCAGCAGCGACGCGGGACCAGCAGTAGATACGCAGTATTTT.

CDR3 sequence: CASSYSGEASEQYF. In DNA, the CDR3 is TGTGCCAGCAGTTACTCCGGGGAAGCTTCCGAGCAGTACTTC. The chain links TRBV6-6 to TRBJ2-7; perhaps TRBD2 as D (5 bases). Germline-derived CDR1 and CDR2 are MNHNY and SVGAGI (reference sequence). The V end lost 0 bases, the J end lost 6 bases, and 12 bases lay between the germline ends. This CDR3 contains 14 residues.

This clone has a handful of counts. This chain joins TRBV13 and TRBJ2-1; 11 bases match TRBD1. J lost 13 bases, V lost 7 bases, and 9 bases had no gene match. The CDR3 loop spans 13 amino acids. From germline, CDR1 is PRHDT and CDR2 FYEKMQ (reference sequence). The CDR3 DNA reads TGTGCCAGCACCGAGAGGGGACAGGGGGTTCAGTTCTTC. This translates into CASTERGQGVQFF.

The CDR3 here is CASSVGPGDEQFF. Here the CDR3 DNA reads TGTGCCAGCAGCGTAGGCCCGGGGGATGAGCAGTTCTTC. V usage is TRBV9 and J usage is TRBJ2-1; possibly TRBD2 for D (6 bases). Per germline, CDR1 SGDLS and CDR2 YYNGEE. CDR3 size: 13 residues. V gave up 0 bases and J gave up 8 bases, with 9 bases separating them.

On this clone: At one of its ends the junction is not consistent with the germline gene, which may arise from a read error. The V and J genes are TRBV7-3 and TRBJ2-1; tentatively, D is TRBD2 (6 bases). This CDR3 spans 12 amino acids. Germline-derived CDR1 and CDR2 are SGHTA and FQGTGA. This CDR3 reads CASSLRHGSLVF. In nucleotides, the CDR3 is TGTGCCAGCAGCTTAAGGCACGGGAGCTTGGTCTTC.

The chain carries TRBV10-3 and TRBJ2-3; 13 positions agree with TRBD2. Germline lookup yields CDR1 ENHRY and CDR2 SYGVKD. CDR3 length equals 15 residues. J gave up 4 bases and V 3 bases, and 1 base lay outside the gene matches. The CDR3 is CAISDGLAGADTQYF. CDR3 nucleotides: TGTGCCATCAGTGACGGACTAGCGGGAGCAGATACGCAGTATTTT.

The chain is built from TRBV6-6 and TRBJ2-7, with TRBD2 matching over 7 bases. CDR3 length: 11 residues. With 8 bases clipped from V and 2 bases from J, the junction kept 0 bases outside the gene matches. Germline loops: CDR1 MNHNY, CDR2 SVGAGI (reference sequence). Written as DNA, the CDR3 is TGTGCCAGCGGGGGGGCCTACGAGCAGTACTTC. Its protein is CASGGAYEQYF.

This chain uses TRBV11-2 with TRBJ2-1; 10 bases are shared with TRBD2. Unmatched junction bases numbered 9, after V lost 3 bases and J lost 7 bases. This CDR3 has 16 residues. Germline V lookup: CDR1 SGHAT, CDR2 FQNNGV. The CDR3 sequence: CASSFLSGRAGNEQFF. For the CDR3, the DNA is TGTGCCAGCAGCTTTCTAAGCGGGAGGGCCGGTAATGAGCAGTTCTTC.

The CDR3 DNA follows: TGTGCCAGCAGTTCCCTGACAGGCTTCGGGGAGTTCTTC. It is translated as CASSSLTGFGEFF. The chain recombines TRBV6-6 with TRBJ2-1; D is possibly TRBD1 (6 bases). The CDR3 is made up of 13 amino acids. Germline CDR1 and CDR2: MNHNY and SVGAGI (reference sequence). V was trimmed by 4 bases and J by 14 bases, leaving 18 bases between them.

V usage is TRBV6-5 and J usage is TRBJ2-5; D unclear. Trimming took 4 bases from V and 2 from J, leaving 11 bases between them. This CDR3 comprises 14 residues. Germline V gives CDR1 MNHEY, CDR2 SVGAGI. The CDR3 sequence is CASSWAGLQETQYF. CDR3 bases: TGTGCCAGCAGTTGGGCAGGCCTTCAAGAGACCCAGTACTTC.

Only a few counts were recorded for this clone. The CDR3 DNA reads TGTGCCAGCAGTTACAGCGGGGGGGTACAAGAGACCCAGTACTTC. Translating gives CASSYSGGVQETQYF. This chain connects TRBV6-5 to TRBJ2-5, with TRBD2 matching 10 bases. The CDR3 is made up of 15 amino acids. The ends lost 2 bases at V and 2 bases at J; junction bases unmatched: 2. The germline V gene has CDR1 MNHEY and CDR2 SVGAGI.

This chain links TRBV12-5 with TRBJ2-7; tentatively, D is TRBD1 (5 bases). This CDR3 comprises 14 residues. The V end was cut by 8 bases, the J end by 5 bases, with 19 bases between. The germline CDR1 and CDR2 sequences are LGHNT and FRNRAP. DNA for the CDR3: TGTGCTAGTAACGACAGTAGGCGACGCCACGAGCAGTACTTC. Translating it yields CASNDSRRRHEQYF. Variable domain in full (rest from reference TRBV12-5 and TRBJ2-7): DARVTQTPRHKVTEMGQEVTMRCQPILGHNTVFWYRQTMMQGLELLAYFRNRAPLDDSGMPKDRFSAEMPDATLATLKIQPSEPRDSAVYFCASNDSRRRHEQYFGPGTRLTVT.

This clone appeared a few times. The chain couples TRBV2 to TRBJ2-7; D not resolved. This CDR3 has 12 amino acids. Per the germline V gene, CDR1 is SNHLY and CDR2 is FYNNEI. V lost 5 bases to trimming and J lost 1 base, with 6 bases between them. CDR3 bases: TGTGCCAGCAGTCGGGTATCCTACGAGCAGTACTTC. Protein sequence: CASSRVSYEQYF.

The table lists this clone with a count of one. J is TRBJ2-5 and V is TRBV2, with TRBD2 matching over 14 bases. The CDR3 consists of 15 residues. V was clipped by 4 bases and J by 4 bases; unmatched bases: 2. Germline CDR1 reads SNHLY; CDR2 reads FYNNEI. The CDR3 DNA reads TGTGCCAGCAGTGGCGGGACTAGCGGGGGAGAGACCCAGTACTTC. This encodes CASSGGTSGGETQYF.

The chain uses TRBV6-5 and TRBJ1-1; D call uncertain. Germline CDR1 MNHEY, CDR2 SVGAGI. V was shortened by 0 bases and J by 1 base, with 9 bases between the two germline ends. This CDR3 is built from 15 residues. The CDR3 DNA is TGTGCCAGCAGTTACTCGAGGAGGTCGAACACTGAAGCTTTCTTT. Protein product: CASSYSRRSNTEAFF.

The V and J genes are TRBV6-1 and TRBJ1-5; D gene unclear. The CDR3 runs to 15 residues. CDR1 is MNHNS, CDR2 SASEGT, per germline. With 2 bases removed from V and 1 base from J, the gap between germline ends came to 9 bases. The CDR3 sequence is CASSERSGSNQPQHF. The CDR3 DNA sequence: TGTGCCAGCAGTGAAAGGTCGGGGAGCAATCAGCCCCAGCATTTT.

The V and J genes are TRBV7-6 and TRBJ2-7, with 8 bases that match TRBD2. CDR1 is SGHVS and CDR2 is FNYEAQ in the germline V gene. Losses at the gene ends were 4 bases for V and 2 bases for J; bases not matched to a gene: 13. This CDR3 spans 17 amino acids. As DNA, the CDR3 is TGTGCCAGCAGCTCTTCTCTAGCGGGCACCACTGCCTACGAGCAGTACTTC. Translation gives CASSSSLAGTTAYEQYF.

The chain couples TRBV28 to TRBJ1-3, with unresolved D. Germline lookup yields CDR1 MDHEN and CDR2 SYDVKM. This CDR3 comprises 14 residues. The V end was cut by 8 bases, the J end by 0 bases, with 11 bases between. The CDR3 loop is CASALVVSGNTIYF. DNA for the CDR3: TGTGCCAGCGCACTAGTCGTCTCTGGAAACACCATATATTTT.

The rearrangement joins TRBV2 to TRBJ2-1; D remains ambiguous. The CDR3 length is 16 residues. Trimming pared 4 bases from V and 0 bases from J, leaving 13 bases between. CDR1 and CDR2 (germline): SNHLY, FYNNEI. CDR3 protein: CASSVTQPSSYNEQFF. In nucleotides, the CDR3 is TGTGCCAGCAGTGTCACTCAGCCGAGCTCCTACAATGAGCAGTTCTTC.

The chain combines TRBV6-1 with TRBJ1-1; 8 bases align to TRBD1. This CDR3 region has 14 residues. V lost 6 bases to trimming and J lost 7 bases; unmatched junction nucleotides: 10. Per germline, CDR1 MNHNS and CDR2 SASEGT. The CDR3 region is CASRSGGDGGEAFF. CDR3 nucleotides: TGTGCCAGCAGGTCAGGGGGCGATGGGGGTGAAGCTTTCTTT.

This clone was detected once. The V call is TRBV27, the J call TRBJ1-1, with 12 positions matching TRBD1. Unmatched junction bases numbered 5, after V lost 4 bases and J lost 2 bases. The germline gives CDR1 MNHEY, CDR2 SMNVEV (reference sequence). The CDR3 has 16 residues. The CDR3 region is CASSSMGQGANTEAFF. In DNA, the CDR3 is TGTGCCAGCAGTTCCATGGGACAGGGGGCTAACACTGAAGCTTTCTTT.

The J gene is TRBJ1-2, the V gene TRBV10-3; D ambiguous. This CDR3 contains 13 residues. Germline V gene lookup returns CDR1 ENHRY and CDR2 SYGVKD. V was shortened by 7 bases and J by 4 bases, with 13 bases between the two germline ends. The CDR3 sequence is CAITPGSGYGYTF. Here the CDR3 DNA reads TGTGCCATCACCCCGGGATCGGGCTATGGCTACACCTTC.

This clone occurred once. This chain links TRBV4-2 with TRBJ1-5; perhaps TRBD1 as D (5 bases). The CDR3 covers 17 residues. Germline assignment: CDR1 LGHNA and CDR2 YNFKEQ. The ends were cut back, 0 bases at V and 0 bases at J, with 12 bases in the middle. As DNA, the CDR3 is TGTGCCAGCAGCCAAGACAGGGTCGGGTATAGCAATCAGCCCCAGCATTTT. Protein product: CASSQDRVGYSNQPQHF.

The chain couples TRBV6-5 to TRBJ2-7; 10 positions agree with TRBD1. The CDR3 extends over 15 amino acids. The germline gives CDR1 MNHEY, CDR2 SVGAGI. V shed 6 bases and J 5 bases; nucleotides not matched to a gene: 10. The CDR3 reads CASRPGQGLADEQYF. As DNA, the CDR3 is TGTGCCAGCAGGCCGGGACAGGGGCTCGCAGACGAGCAGTACTTC.

This clone was seen just once. J is TRBJ2-7 and V is TRBV10-3; D may be TRBD2 (6 bases). This CDR3 is 14 amino acids long. Germline CDR1 ENHRY, CDR2 SYGVKD. The V gene lost 3 bases and the J gene lost 3 bases, with 12 bases spanning the gap. DNA of the CDR3: TGTGCCATCAGTGATCGCGGGGTTGACTACGAGCAGTACTTC. Its protein is CAISDRGVDYEQYF.

The chain has TRBV6-1 and TRBJ2-3, with D perhaps given as TRBD1 or TRBD2 (5 bases each). Per the germline V gene, CDR1 is MNHNS and CDR2 is SASEGT. The CDR3 totals 13 residues. Deletions cut 2 bases from V and 8 bases from J, with 11 bases between. The CDR3 bases are TGTGCCAGCAGTGAATCCCAGAGGGGTACGCAGTATTTT. Translated, it gives CASSESQRGTQYF.

V gene TRBV10-1 combines with J gene TRBJ2-7, with 8 nucleotides matching TRBD1. V was clipped by 7 bases and J by 4 bases; unmatched bases: 18. The CDR3 extends over 17 amino acids. CDR1 is WNHNN and CDR2 is SYGVQD in the germline V gene (reference sequence). As DNA, the CDR3 is TGCGCCAGCATTGGGACAGGTAGGACCCTAGTTAGATACGAGCAGTACTTC. Amino acid sequence: CASIGTGRTLVRYEQYF.

The CDR3 protein is CASSQDGGYQPQHF. The CDR3 nucleotides read TGCGCCAGCAGCCAAGATGGTGGGTATCAGCCCCAGCATTTT. This chain links TRBV4-1 with TRBJ1-5, with D uncertain. Trimming removed 0 bases from V and 5 bases from J, with 8 bases in between. Per the germline V gene, CDR1 is MGHRA and CDR2 is YSYEKL. The CDR3 loop spans 14 amino acids.

The J gene is TRBJ1-2, the V gene TRBV28, with D unclear. V was pared by 3 bases and J by 3 bases, with 17 bases between. The CDR3 spans 16 residues. Per the germline V gene, CDR1 is MDHEN and CDR2 is SYDVKM. The CDR3 DNA reads as TGTGCCAGCAGTTTTCTTAGCCAGGTCTCCTACTATGGCTACACCTTC. This gives the protein CASSFLSQVSYYGYTF.

V is TRBV4-2 and J is TRBJ2-2, with TRBD2 identical over 8 bases. The CDR3 has 16 amino acids. The V gene's germline CDR1 is LGHNA and CDR2 YNFKEQ. V was pared by 0 bases and J by 6 bases, with 6 bases of the junction left unmatched. This CDR3 reads CASSQETSATSGELFF. The CDR3 region has the DNA TGTGCCAGCAGCCAAGAGACTAGCGCAACATCCGGGGAGCTGTTTTTT.

This clone was recorded once. The genes are TRBV29-1 and TRBJ2-7, with 7 bases identical to TRBD2. The CDR3 length is 13 residues. CDR1 is SQVTM, CDR2 ANQGSEA, per germline. The V segment lost 1 base and the J segment 1 base; nucleotides outside the gene matches: 1. CDR3: CSVEVGGSYEQYF. The CDR3 DNA sequence: TGCAGCGTTGAAGTGGGGGGGTCCTACGAGCAGTACTTC.

The table lists this clone with a count of one. This chain joins TRBV10-3 and TRBJ2-5; TRBD2 matches at 11 bases. The J segment lost 4 bases and the V segment lost 2 bases, leaving 3 bases of the junction unmatched. CDR1 and CDR2 from the germline V gene are ENHRY and SYGVKD. The CDR3 sequence is 15 residues long. The CDR3 DNA is TGTGCCATCAGTGAGACGGGGACTAGCGGAGAGACCCAGTACTTC. This codes for CAISETGTSGETQYF.